This T cell receptor (beta chain) was retrieved from a study of blood T cell repertoires in COVID-19. Study at large: There were acute and convalescent COVID-19 samples, and they came from the United States, Italy and Spain. The cDNA or gDNA used as material had been derived from T cells, B-cell-depleted T cells, or PBMCs.

The authors' processing: Estimation of nucleated cell counts relied on the amplification of reference gene primers. Only in-frame clones appear in the TCRdb table, and some are missing; sequencing was by immunoSEQ multiplex PCR. The DNA gave D and trimming, while V, J and clone size come from that table. Among about 84,000 clones listed, 60% to 75% were seen once. The CDR3 spans 16 residues. V trimming: 6 bases; J trimming: 3 bases; junction bases outside the gene matches: 10. Germline-derived CDR1 and CDR2 are SGHVS and FNYEAQ. The sequence came from a man aged 50 to 59 with active or convalescent COVID-19. Sample: peripheral blood. The genes are TRBV7-6 and TRBJ2-1, with TRBD2 matching 8 bases. CDR3 sequence reads: CASRDSGGGFYNEQFF. The CDR3 DNA reads TGTGCCAGCAGGGACAGTGGCGGGGGGTTCTACAATGAGCAGTTCTTC.